This T cell receptor beta chain was obtained from a study of T cell responses to AZD1222 COVID-19 vaccine. Study results and limitations: Unmutated regions of variants are reportedly targeted by nearly half of spike-specific TCRs. There were vaccine-associated CD4 TCRs across spike, dominant at 160-218 and 743-854. Baseline serology detected seropositivity in only five or six AZD1222 recipients. The donor group comprised mostly white British people and more females; the analysis possibly underestimated clonal diversity.

Notes on this clone: Its antigen is not identified.

Sequenced by immunoSEQ multiplex PCR; TCRdb stores in-frame clones only, minus some. The profile covers over 120,000 clones, with around 91% appearing a single time and roughly 1.7% taken by the ten largest. Here the sequenced sample was peripheral blood, taken on day 0 of AZD1222 vaccination. The TCR comes from an adult in good health.

The CDR3 sequence is CASSLAILAPGYTF. CDR3 DNA sequence: TGTGCCAGCAGCTTAGCTATACTTGCACCCGGCTACACCTTC. The J gene is TRBJ1-2, the V gene TRBV7-9; D call uncertain. CDR3 length: 14 amino acids. Germline assignment: CDR1 SEHNR and CDR2 FQNEAQ (reference sequence). V was shortened by 0 bases and J by 8 bases, with 13 bases between the two germline ends.